One sample yielded the 3 T cell receptor beta chains listed below, sequenced in a study of cytomegalovirus exposure and HLA in healthy donors. 60 Vbeta and 13 Jbeta primers were used in PCR. TCRdb's copy holds only in-frame clones and misses some; the assay was immunoSEQ multiplex PCR. Recorded for this sample: about 76,000 clones. Sequencing was done on a sample of PBMCs. Source of these receptors: a woman aged 40 to 50 in good health and CMV-seropositive.

The chain couples TRBV30 to TRBJ2-7; D might be TRBD2 (6 bases). The CDR3 is 13 amino acids. Trimming shortened V by 4 bases and J by 0 bases, and 10 bases separated the two germline ends. Germline CDR1 reads GTSNPN; CDR2 reads SVGIG (reference sequence). The CDR3 reads CAWTEGPSYEQYF. The CDR3 DNA reads TGTGCCTGGACGGAGGGCCCCTCCTACGAGCAGTACTTC.

The V and J genes are TRBV2 and TRBJ2-1, with 8 bases identical to TRBD2. The CDR3 has 15 residues. CDR1 is SNHLY, CDR2 FYNNEI, per germline. Trimming removed 6 bases from V and 0 bases from J; junction bases left unmatched: 4. The CDR3 DNA sequence: TGTGCCAGCAGAGAACTAGCGGTCTCCTACAATGAGCAGTTCTTC. Its protein is CASRELAVSYNEQFF.

The chain links TRBV28 to TRBJ2-7, with a weak D call TRBD1 (7 bases). The CDR3 sequence is 15 residues long. The V and J ends lost 6 bases and 3 bases respectively, with 18 bases between them. Germline V gene lookup returns CDR1 MDHEN and CDR2 SYDVKM. This CDR3 reads CASSPPTGDFYEQYF. DNA of the CDR3: TGTGCCAGCAGCCCACCTACAGGGGACTTCTACGAGCAGTACTTC.